This T cell receptor (beta chain) was sequenced during a study of shared clonotypes between healthy human individuals. Partitioning of CD4+ cells yielded a CD45RA+ naive subset and a CD45RA-negative memory subset. Worth noting for this clone: As yet, its antigen is unknown.

V was shortened by 5 bases and J by 4 bases, with 15 bases between the two germline ends. The CDR3 contains 15 residues. Germline V gene sequence: CDR1 MDHEN, CDR2 SYDVKM. Repertoires were generated with immunoSEQ multiplex PCR, while TCRdb's copy carries only in-frame clones and drops some. This sample yields around 2,000,000 clones, of which roughly 95% are seen a single time; 0.1% to 0.15% belongs to the top ten. Overall study results and limits: Inspection by rarefaction showed sorted-subset sequencing to be incomplete despite large depth. Blood was the sole source, and tissue repertoires probably differ.

This chain uses TRBV28 with TRBJ2-1; TRBD1 is a possible D gene (6 bases). This sequence originates from a man aged 18 to 29 in good health. Sequenced input: naive CD4+ T cells sorted from blood. As for subset: CD45RA+ positively selected. The CDR3: CASSLTGTFYNEQFF. In DNA, the CDR3 is TGTGCCAGCAGTCTCACCGGGACATTTTACAATGAGCAGTTCTTC.